Presented here are 32 T cell receptor beta chains from one specimen sequenced in a study of T cell responses to AZD1222 COVID-19 vaccine. Clones were sequenced by immunoSEQ multiplex PCR, and TCRdb holds only the in-frame ones, with some missing. The sample records around 130,000 clones, 75% to 95% being singletons. The source was peripheral blood, collected 28 days after the second AZD1222 dose. All receptors derive from an adult who received the AZD1222 COVID-19 vaccine.

CDR3 coding DNA: TGTGCCAGTAGTATTGGACAGGGAAACAATGAGCAGTTCTTC. Amino acid sequence: CASSIGQGNNEQFF. The chain has TRBV19 and TRBJ2-1; 8 bases fit TRBD1. The CDR3 has 14 residues. Germline-derived CDR1 and CDR2 are LNHDA and SQIVND (reference sequence). After removal of 3 bases from V and 5 bases from J, the junction contained 3 bases not matched to a gene.

CDR3 sequence (DNA): TGCAGTGCTGGTACAGGGAACGAGCAGTACTTC. Protein: CSAGTGNEQYF. The chain employs TRBV20-1 and TRBJ2-7; perhaps TRBD1 as D (6 bases). This CDR3 has 11 residues. Germline CDR1 DFQATT, CDR2 SNEGSKA (reference sequence). V lost 5 bases to trimming and J lost 5 bases, with 10 bases between them.

V is TRBV27 and J is TRBJ1-2; TRBD1 matches at 9 bases. The CDR3 sequence is 19 residues long. CDR1 MNHEY and CDR2 SMNVEV come from the germline V gene (reference sequence). Losses at the gene ends were 3 bases for V and 5 bases for J; bases not matched to a gene: 19. The CDR3 is CASSFNNPGQGRFRYGYTF. The CDR3 nucleotides are TGTGCCAGCAGTTTCAACAATCCGGGACAGGGTCGATTCCGGTATGGCTACACCTTC.

V usage is TRBV12-3 or TRBV12-4 and J usage is TRBJ1-1, with D possibly TRBD1 on 5 matching bases. V shed 5 bases and J shed 5 bases, with 9 bases lying between them. The length of the CDR3 is 12 residues. The CDR3 DNA follows: TGTGCCAGCAGTGTGTGGGGGACTGAAGCTTTCTTT. It encodes CASSVWGTEAFF.

The chain uses TRBV10-2 and TRBJ1-1, with D uncertain. The CDR3 extends over 12 amino acids. With 8 bases removed from V and 4 bases from J, the gap between germline ends came to 11 bases. Germline V gene data show CDR1 as WSHSY and CDR2 as SAAADI. This CDR3 reads CASQRAGTEAFF. Here the CDR3 DNA reads TGCGCCAGCCAGAGGGCAGGCACTGAAGCTTTCTTT.

The gene calls are TRBV30 and TRBJ2-7; D uncertain. The germline V and J ends were trimmed by 2 bases and 0 bases, with 11 bases remaining between them. The CDR3 runs 14 residues. Germline V gene data show CDR1 as GTSNPN and CDR2 as SVGIG (reference sequence). The CDR3 sequence is CAWSNPAISYEQYV. The CDR3 DNA is TGTGCCTGGAGTAATCCAGCGATCTCCTACGAGCAGTACGTC.

The chain combines TRBV11-2 with TRBJ2-2; D may be TRBD2 (6 bases). Germline values: CDR1 SGHAT, CDR2 FQNNGV. The CDR3 spans 17 residues. The ends were cut back, 5 bases at V and 8 bases at J, with 24 bases in the middle. CDR3 sequence (DNA): TGTGCCAGCAGCCTGAGAACGGGACTCCGTTACGGTGGGGAGCTGTTTTTT. It is translated as CASSLRTGLRYGGELFF.

The CDR3 here is CASSRYEQGAYNEQFF. For the CDR3, the DNA is TGTGCCAGTAGCCGTTACGAACAGGGGGCCTACAATGAGCAGTTCTTC. The rearrangement joins TRBV19 to TRBJ2-1; 8 bases fit TRBD1. V lost 6 bases to trimming and J lost 2 bases; unmatched junction nucleotides: 9. The length of the CDR3 is 16 residues. Germline V gene lookup returns CDR1 LNHDA and CDR2 SQIVND (reference sequence).

This chain links TRBV29-1 with TRBJ1-1; 12 bases align to TRBD1. Germline lookup yields CDR1 SQVTM and CDR2 ANQGSEA. With 3 bases clipped from V and 4 bases from J, the junction kept 3 bases outside the gene matches. The CDR3 is 14 residues long. In DNA, the CDR3 is TGCAGCGTTGAGGGACAGGGGGCCGGCACTGAAGCTTTCTTT. Translated: CSVEGQGAGTEAFF.

The chain's CDR3 is CASSRLPGELFF. Here the CDR3 DNA reads TGTGCCAGCAGTAGGTTGCCCGGGGAGCTGTTTTTT. This chain uses TRBV7-3 with TRBJ2-2, with D unclear. The CDR3 spans 12 residues. Germline CDR1 SGHTA, CDR2 FQGTGA. V was shortened by 6 bases and J by 6 bases, with 8 bases between the two germline ends.

The V and J genes are TRBV5-1 and TRBJ2-5; D not resolved. Germline V gives CDR1 SGHRS, CDR2 YFSETQ. This CDR3 is 14 amino acids long. Trimming cost V 4 bases and J 2 bases, with 12 bases left between them. DNA of the CDR3: TGCGCCAGCAGCCCACGAGGTTGGCAAGAGACCCAGTACTTC. This gives the protein CASSPRGWQETQYF.

The chain combines TRBV10-3 with TRBJ1-1; TRBD1 matches 9 bases. The V gene's germline CDR1 is ENHRY and CDR2 SYGVKD. V was pared by 7 bases and J by 0 bases, with 9 bases of the junction left unmatched. The length of the CDR3 is 16 residues. DNA of the CDR3: TGTGCCATCATTCGGACAGGGGAACTCTTGAACACTGAAGCTTTCTTT. The encoded protein is CAIIRTGELLNTEAFF.

The chain employs TRBV4-1 and TRBJ2-5; 9 bases agree with TRBD1. Germline assignment: CDR1 MGHRA and CDR2 YSYEKL. The CDR3 has 15 residues. J lost 5 bases, V lost 3 bases, and 7 bases had no gene match. The CDR3 protein is CASSQEDRGRETQYF. Here the CDR3 DNA reads TGCGCCAGCAGCCAGGAGGACAGGGGAAGGGAGACCCAGTACTTC.

The chain carries TRBV6-5 and TRBJ1-6; D is perhaps TRBD1 (5 bases). V lost 4 bases to trimming and J lost 6 bases, with 13 bases between them. The CDR3 loop spans 15 amino acids. Germline V CDR1 and CDR2: MNHEY, SVGAGI. CDR3 nucleotides: TGTGCCAGCAGTTTGGTATCTGGGGGTAATTCACCCCTCCACTTT. Protein product: CASSLVSGGNSPLHF.

The chain has TRBV7-9 and TRBJ2-5, with 9 bases lining up with TRBD2. This CDR3 is built from 17 residues. Germline assignment: CDR1 SEHNR and CDR2 FQNEAQ (reference sequence). V lost 1 base and J lost 2; bases outside the gene matches: 8. The CDR3 DNA sequence: TGTGCCAGCAGCTTAGGGGTCTCTAGCGGGGTGCAAGAGACCCAGTACTTC. This gives the protein CASSLGVSSGVQETQYF. Based on the CDR3 plus reference TRBV7-9 and TRBJ2-5, the full variable domain is DTGVSQNPRHKITKRGQNVTFRCDPISEHNRLYWYRQTLGQGPEFLTYFQNEAQLEKSRLLSDRFSAERPKGSFSTLEIQRTEQGDSAMYLCASSLGVSSGVQETQYFGPGTRLLVL.

This chain connects TRBV5-1 to TRBJ2-1, with TRBD2 identical over 12 bases. CDR3 length: 17 amino acids. Losses at the gene ends were 0 bases for V and 6 bases for J; bases not matched to a gene: 7. Germline CDR1 is SGHRS and CDR2 is YFSETQ. CDR3 in amino acids: CASSLVASGGALNEQFF. As DNA, the CDR3 is TGCGCCAGCAGCTTGGTGGCTAGCGGGGGGGCTCTCAATGAGCAGTTCTTC.

This rearrangement joins TRBV9 to TRBJ2-1, with 10 bases matching TRBD2. The CDR3 is 16 residues long. The junction had 5 bases not matched to a gene; V was cut back by 0 bases and J by 5 bases. Per the germline V gene, CDR1 is SGDLS and CDR2 is YYNGEE. CDR3 loop: CASSVGQLAGNNEQFF. The CDR3 bases are TGTGCCAGCAGCGTAGGCCAACTAGCGGGAAACAATGAGCAGTTCTTC.

The chain recombines TRBV6-5 with TRBJ1-5; maybe TRBD1 (5 bases). The CDR3 runs 13 residues. Trimming shortened V by 6 bases and J by 5 bases, and 11 bases separated the two germline ends. Looked up from germline, CDR1 is MNHEY and CDR2 is SVGAGI. The CDR3 region has the DNA TGTGCCAGCAGGGGGCAATTCGATCAGCCCCAGCATTTT. This gives the protein CASRGQFDQPQHF.

This sequence joins TRBV29-1 and TRBJ1-1; no reliable D call. Trimming left V 8 bases short and J 1 base short, with 8 bases between. From germline, CDR1 is SQVTM and CDR2 ANQGSEA. The CDR3 has 11 amino acids. Here the CDR3 reads CSHTGNTEAFF. CDR3 DNA sequence: TGCAGCCATACCGGGAACACTGAAGCTTTCTTT. Supplemented by reference TRBV29-1 and TRBJ1-1, the full variable domain reads SAVISQKPSRDICQRGTSLTIQCQVDSQVTMMFWYRQQPGQSLTLIATANQGSEATYESGFVIDKFPISRPNLTFSTLTVSNMSPEDSSIYLCSHTGNTEAFFGQGTRLTVV.

The chain recombines TRBV18 with TRBJ1-1; D is possibly TRBD1 (5 bases). CDR1 and CDR2 from the germline V gene are KGHSH and LQKENI. The CDR3 consists of 15 residues. Trimming pared 1 base from V and 0 bases from J, leaving 9 bases between. In DNA, the CDR3 is TGTGCCAGCTCACCACTCAAACAGGTGAACACTGAAGCTTTCTTT. It yields the protein CASSPLKQVNTEAFF.

This chain connects TRBV6-5 to TRBJ1-1, with D uncertain. The CDR3 has 14 amino acids. The V end lost 0 bases, the J end lost 11 bases, and 16 bases lay between the germline ends. In germline, CDR1 is MNHEY, CDR2 SVGAGI. The CDR3 DNA reads TGTGCCAGCAGTTACTCGGGTTGGGCCTTGGAGGCTTTCTTT. This codes for CASSYSGWALEAFF.

V and J are TRBV9 and TRBJ1-5, with 7 bases that match TRBD1. The V segment lost 0 bases and the J segment 6 bases; nucleotides outside the gene matches: 6. Germline V gene data show CDR1 as SGDLS and CDR2 as YYNGEE. The CDR3 loop spans 15 amino acids. The CDR3 sequence is CASSVGDRDPQPQHF. DNA for the CDR3: TGTGCCAGCAGCGTAGGAGACAGGGACCCTCAGCCCCAGCATTTT.

The chain couples TRBV10-3 to TRBJ1-3; D is ambiguous. Germline V gene data show CDR1 as ENHRY and CDR2 as SYGVKD. The CDR3 consists of 15 residues. With 6 bases removed from V and 0 bases from J, the gap between germline ends came to 12 bases. CDR3 sequence: CAIRVTVPSGNTIYF. The CDR3 DNA follows: TGTGCCATCAGGGTGACTGTCCCCTCTGGAAACACCATATATTTT.

The rearrangement links TRBV5-1 to TRBJ2-3; D is unresolved. The germline V gene encodes CDR1 SGHRS and CDR2 YFSETQ. The ends were cut back, 8 bases at V and 1 base at J, with 8 bases in the middle. There are 12 residues in the CDR3. CDR3 region: CASNVGTDTQYF. The CDR3 DNA is TGCGCCAGTAACGTGGGCACAGATACGCAGTATTTT.

The chain uses TRBV5-1 and TRBJ1-6; no definite D call. CDR3 length equals 15 residues. V was cut by 2 bases and J by 7 bases, with 13 bases left in between. The germline CDR1 and CDR2 sequences are SGHRS and YFSETQ. The CDR3 loop is CASSLSGQSNSPLHF. CDR3 DNA: TGCGCCAGCAGCTTATCGGGCCAGTCCAATTCACCCCTCCACTTT.

The CDR3 region has the DNA TGTGCCAGTAGTACTGGACAGGGTAGGACAGATACGCAGTATTTT. Its translation is CASSTGQGRTDTQYF. The rearrangement joins TRBV19 to TRBJ2-3, with 8 bases aligning to TRBD1. The CDR3 extends over 15 amino acids. Trimming took 4 bases from V and 3 from J; bases not matched to a gene: 6. Germline values: CDR1 LNHDA, CDR2 SQIVND (reference sequence).

J is TRBJ1-6 and V is TRBV7-9; unclear D gene. This CDR3 is built from 15 residues. Germline CDR1 is SEHNR and CDR2 is FQNEAQ (reference sequence). V was clipped by 5 bases and J by 0 bases, with 8 bases between them. CDR3 sequence: CASSPSSSYNSPLHF. DNA of the CDR3: TGTGCCAGCAGCCCTTCTAGCTCCTATAATTCACCCCTCCACTTT.

The chain carries TRBV11-2 and TRBJ2-7; TRBD1 matches at 7 bases. V lost 5 bases, J lost 2 bases, and 6 bases stayed unmatched. The germline V gene encodes CDR1 SGHAT and CDR2 FQNNGV. The length of the CDR3 is 14 residues. CDR3 residues: CASSIGTETYEQYV. The CDR3 nucleotides are TGTGCCAGCAGCATCGGGACAGAGACCTACGAGCAGTACGTC.

The chain employs TRBV19 and TRBJ1-3; D perhaps matches TRBD1 (6 bases). Germline V gene data show CDR1 as LNHDA and CDR2 as SQIVND (reference sequence). The V end was cut by 3 bases, the J end by 0 bases, with 18 bases between. There are 18 residues in the CDR3. The CDR3 DNA sequence: TGTGCCAGTAGTATTTTCACGGGACACCGGAGCTCTGGAAACACCATATATTTT. Translating gives CASSIFTGHRSSGNTIYF.

The gene calls are TRBV18 and TRBJ1-6; D is uncertain. The CDR3 is 18 amino acids. Germline CDR1 reads KGHSH; CDR2 reads LQKENI. The V end was cut by 3 bases, the J end by 0 bases, with 15 bases between. CDR3 in DNA: TGTGCCAGCTCACCCCAAGCAGCGTCCGACTCCTATAATTCACCCCTCCACTTT. This translates into CASSPQAASDSYNSPLHF. The full variable domain, rest sourced from reference TRBV18 and TRBJ1-6, is NAGVMQNPRHLVRRRGQEARLRCSPMKGHSHVYWYRQLPEEGLKFMVYLQKENIIDESGMPKERFSAEFPKEGPSILRIQQVVRGDSAAYFCASSPQAASDSYNSPLHFGNGTRLTVT.

This chain connects TRBV28 to TRBJ1-2; TRBD1 agrees at 7 bases. The germline CDR1 and CDR2 sequences are MDHEN and SYDVKM. This CDR3 comprises 16 residues. Trimming at V came to 6 bases and at J to 1 base, leaving 11 bases not matched to a gene. CDR3 sequence (DNA): TGTGCCAGCAGCCACTTGACAGGGACTATTAACTATGGCTACACCTTC. It codes for CASSHLTGTINYGYTF.

The chain carries TRBV27 and TRBJ2-1, with TRBD2 matching over 8 bases. Germline lookup yields CDR1 MNHEY and CDR2 SMNVEV (reference sequence). The CDR3 is made up of 14 amino acids. V shed 5 bases, J shed 8 bases, and the junction held 8 bases outside the gene matches. This CDR3 is CASSRREGVDEQFF. CDR3 sequence (DNA): TGTGCCAGCAGTCGTCGGGAGGGCGTCGATGAGCAGTTCTTC.